This TCR beta chain stems from a study of blood T cell repertoires in COVID-19. In the authors' workflow: Quantification of nucleated cells was approximated via reference gene primer amplification. Libraries were prepared by immunoSEQ multiplex PCR; TCRdb keeps only in-frame clonotypes and omits some of them. V and J calls and clone size are those listed in that table; D and trimming were worked out from the DNA. The data contain just under 350,000 clones, around 87% of them singletons. The Seattle patients joined while their infection was active and were tracked longitudinally afterward. The source of this sequence is a woman aged 45-60 years with COVID-19, enrolled during active disease. The material sequenced was peripheral blood.

This chain's CDR3 is CASSPQLAGERGNHEQYF. DNA for the CDR3: TGTGCCAGCAGCCCCCAACTAGCGGGAGAGAGAGGGAACCACGAGCAGTACTTC. The chain links TRBV7-9 to TRBJ2-7; the match to TRBD2 covers 11 bases. In germline, CDR1 is SEHNR, CDR2 FQNEAQ (reference sequence). V trimming: 5 bases; J trimming: 5 bases; junction bases outside the gene matches: 17. The CDR3 has 18 residues. The full variable domain, its missing parts supplied by reference TRBV7-9 and TRBJ2-7, is DTGVSQNPRHKITKRGQNVTFRCDPISEHNRLYWYRQTLGQGPEFLTYFQNEAQLEKSRLLSDRFSAERPKGSFSTLEIQRTEQGDSAMYLCASSPQLAGERGNHEQYFGPGTRLTVT.